The clone carrying this T cell receptor beta chain came up many times. Antigen specificity is unknown. Ophthalmopathy in the patients scored at least 3 on Clinical Activity Score and at least 4 on NOSPECS grade, lasting under 3 months. Fresh peripheral blood, around 9.3 ml, was the source of the PBMCs. The data belong to a study of T cells in Graves' hyperthyroidism and ophthalmopathy. Study-wide findings and caveats: Blood also showed most of the thyroid clonotypes that were expanded above 0.001.

RNA transcripts gave rise to amplified TCR beta CDR3 regions. With the HTBI primer set, the TCR CDR3 went through a first round of RT-PCR. Each CDR3 protein is one row after TCRdb ran MiXCR on the multiplex PCR reads. Seen here are hundreds of thousands of distinct CDR3 sequences, around 20% observed once, and the top ten hold around a third. CDR1 SGHVS and CDR2 FQNEAQ come from the germline V gene. The V gene lost 1 base and the J gene lost 2 bases, with 5 bases spanning the gap. The CDR3 runs 14 residues. The source is a man aged 25-45 years with Graves' ophthalmopathy. Sequencing was performed on blood. This chain links TRBV7-8 with TRBJ2-2, with D uncertain. In nucleotides, the CDR3 is TGTGCCAGCAGCTTAGTCGTAAACACCGGGGAGCTGTTTTTT. Amino acids: CASSLVVNTGELFF. The whole variable domain, remainder taken from reference TRBV7-8 and TRBJ2-2, is GAGVSQSPRYKVAKRGQDVALRCDPISGHVSLFWYQQALGQGPEFLTYFQNEAQLDKSGLPSDRFFAERPEGSVSTLKIQRTQQEDSAVYLCASSLVVNTGELFFGEGSRLTVL.